These 24 T cell receptor beta chains originate from one sample sequenced in a study of T cells in Graves' hyperthyroidism and ophthalmopathy. RNA transcripts gave rise to amplified TCR beta CDR3 regions. The study used the HTBI primer set for a first-round RT-PCR of the TCR CDR3. Using its own MiXCR run on the multiplex PCR reads, TCRdb lists one record per CDR3 protein. The sample has hundreds of thousands of distinct CDR3 sequences, approximately 15% seen once; the top ten hold roughly 6.2%. Sequences were obtained from blood. Receptors originate from a woman between 25 and 40 years old with Graves' hyperthyroidism that later progressed to Graves' ophthalmopathy.

This clonotype was picked up many times. This rearrangement joins TRBV11-2 to TRBJ2-7; 8 bases agree with TRBD2. V dropped 1 base and J dropped 5; count of bases not matched to a gene: 19. This CDR3 spans 19 amino acids. The germline CDR1 and CDR2 sequences are SGHAT and FQNNGV. The CDR3 reads CASSLVGLAGSWPGDEQYF. The CDR3 DNA is TGTGCCAGCAGCTTAGTTGGCCTAGCGGGTAGTTGGCCCGGCGACGAGCAGTACTTC.

This clonotype has a handful of counts. This chain links TRBV19 with TRBJ2-2, with D possibly TRBD1 on 6 matching bases. The V end lost 2 bases, the J end lost 0 bases, and 13 bases lay between the germline ends. Germline V gives CDR1 LNHDA, CDR2 SQIVND (reference sequence). This CDR3 comprises 17 residues. The CDR3 is CASSIPGQGPNTGELFF. The CDR3 coding sequence is TGTGCCAGTAGTATACCGGGACAAGGTCCGAACACCGGGGAGCTGTTTTTT.

This clonotype was observed a handful of times. The rearrangement links TRBV5-1 to TRBJ2-1, with D perhaps TRBD1 or TRBD2 (5 bases each). V lost 3 bases to trimming and J lost 5 bases, with 21 bases between them. The CDR3 consists of 17 residues. Germline V gives CDR1 SGHRS, CDR2 YFSETQ. CDR3 sequence: CASSSGASPSRHNEQFF. As DNA, the CDR3 is TGCGCCAGCAGCTCCGGGGCTAGCCCTAGTCGACACAATGAGCAGTTCTTC.

This clonotype was seen repeatedly, ten times or more. V and J are TRBV5-6 and TRBJ2-2, with a possible D match to TRBD2 (6 bases). CDR1 is SGHDT and CDR2 is YYEEEE in the germline V gene. The length of the CDR3 is 16 residues. Trimming shortened V by 0 bases and J by 7 bases, and 16 bases separated the two germline ends. CDR3 protein: CASSLDRGISNGELFF. CDR3 DNA sequence: TGTGCCAGCAGCTTGGATCGCGGGATCTCTAACGGGGAGCTGTTTTTT.

This clonotype occurred a few times. The gene calls are TRBV6-2 or TRBV6-3 and TRBJ2-1; D not resolved. V was trimmed by 5 bases and J by 5 bases, leaving 28 bases between them. The length of the CDR3 is 19 residues. The V gene's germline CDR1 is MNHEY and CDR2 SVGEGT. CDR3 sequence: CASSPRPLRTFTLNNEQFF. CDR3 nucleotides: TGTGCCAGCAGTCCTCGACCCCTTAGGACGTTCACACTCAACAATGAGCAGTTCTTC.

In its sample, this clonotype was seen many times. The CDR3: CATSRGLADTGSYNEQFF. The DNA of the CDR3 is TGTGCCACCAGCAGAGGACTAGCGGACACCGGGTCCTACAATGAGCAGTTCTTC. This sequence joins TRBV15 and TRBJ2-1; TRBD2 matches 9 bases. V shed 1 base, J shed 1 base, and the junction held 8 bases outside the gene matches. This CDR3 has 18 residues. Germline V gives CDR1 LNHNV, CDR2 YYDKDF (reference sequence).

This clonotype was counted a few times. The chain joins TRBV12-3 or TRBV12-4 to TRBJ1-6; D is unresolved. V lost 1 base and J 10 bases, leaving 8 bases between the germline ends. The CDR3 is made up of 13 amino acids. The CDR3 loop is CASSLVGSSPLHF. The CDR3 DNA reads TGTGCCAGCAGTTTAGTGGGAAGCTCACCCCTCCACTTT.

This chain connects TRBV25-1 to TRBJ1-2; D remains ambiguous. The CDR3 loop spans 15 amino acids. V lost 4 bases and J lost 4, with 16 bases in between. Germline V gene sequence: CDR1 MGHDK, CDR2 SYGVNS. CDR3 loop: CASSGPESGIYGYTF. The CDR3 DNA follows: TGTGCCAGCAGTGGGCCCGAATCAGGCATCTATGGCTACACCTTC.

This clonotype was observed many times. The chain employs TRBV3-2 and TRBJ1-2; the table's D gene call, TRBD1, was not cross checked with the DNA. TRBV3-2 has pseudogene status. The CDR3 runs 14 residues. CDR3 protein: CASSQAGPYYGYTF. The CDR3 bases are TGTGCCAGCAGCCAAGCCGGGCCGTACTATGGCTACACCTTC.

This rearrangement joins TRBV9 to TRBJ2-7; 7 nucleotides match TRBD2. Per germline, CDR1 SGDLS and CDR2 YYNGEE. The CDR3 runs to 15 residues. Trimming at V came to 4 bases and at J to 3 bases, leaving 10 bases not matched to a gene. For the CDR3, the DNA is TGTGCCAGCAGCCCCCGACCTAGCGGAGTCTACGAGCAGTACTTC. The encoded protein is CASSPRPSGVYEQYF.

The rearrangement joins TRBV19 to TRBJ1-4; D not resolved. CDR1 is LNHDA, CDR2 SQIVND, per germline (reference sequence). The length of the CDR3 is 14 residues. V lost 6 bases to trimming and J lost 15 bases, with 23 bases between them. CDR3 nucleotide sequence: TGTGCCAGTAGCCCGTCGGCAGCCGCTGTCGGATTGTTTTTT. Translated, it gives CASSPSAAAVGLFF.

This clonotype was counted ten times or more. The chain links TRBV28 to TRBJ1-1; tentatively, D is TRBD1 (5 bases). This CDR3 spans 13 amino acids. Trimming took 9 bases from V and 4 from J, leaving 15 bases between them. The germline CDR1 and CDR2 sequences are MDHEN and SYDVKM. CDR3 sequence: CASIPRATTEAFF. CDR3 sequence (DNA): TGTGCCAGTATCCCCAGGGCGACCACTGAAGCTTTCTTT.

A word on this clonotype: A clone one base away is much larger, so this may be a read error. V is TRBV3-1 and J is TRBJ1-1; D not resolved. Germline CDR1 and CDR2: LGHDT and YNNKEL (reference sequence). The CDR3 is made up of 14 amino acids. Trimming removed 4 bases from V and 1 base from J, with 10 bases in between. The CDR3 is CASSPGLRNTEAFF. In DNA, the CDR3 is TGTGCCAGCAGCCCCGGACTGAGGAACACTGAAGCTTTCTTT.

This clonotype was recorded at least ten times. The genes are TRBV7-2 and TRBJ2-2; D perhaps matches TRBD1 (6 bases). The CDR3 contains 16 residues. Trimming left V 1 base short and J 1 base short, with 10 bases between. Germline-derived CDR1 and CDR2 are SGHTA and FQGNSA. Written as DNA, the CDR3 is TGTGCCAGCAGCTTAGTACAGGGCTTGAACACCGGGGAGCTGTTTTTT. As protein: CASSLVQGLNTGELFF.

The CDR3: CASSFRDRGSDTQYF. The CDR3 DNA sequence: TGTGCCAGCAGTTTCCGGGACAGGGGGTCAGATACGCAGTATTTT. The rearrangement uses TRBV28 and TRBJ2-3; 11 nucleotides line up with TRBD1. The trim removed 3 bases at V and 4 bases at J, leaving 3 bases unmatched. The CDR3 runs to 15 residues. Per germline, CDR1 MDHEN and CDR2 SYDVKM. Full variable domain (missing parts from reference TRBV28 and TRBJ2-3): DVKVTQSSRYLVKRTGEKVFLECVQDMDHENMFWYRQDPGLGLRLIYFSYDVKMKEKGDIPEGYSVSREKKERFSLILESASTNQTSMYLCASSFRDRGSDTQYFGPGTRLTVL.

This clonotype appeared many times. This chain connects TRBV30 to TRBJ2-5; D remains unclear. The V and J ends lost 0 bases and 5 bases respectively, with 7 bases between them. The CDR3 consists of 12 residues. In germline, CDR1 is GTSNPN, CDR2 SVGIG (reference sequence). The CDR3 sequence: CAWSVFGETQYF. The CDR3 nucleotides read TGTGCCTGGAGTGTTTTTGGCGAGACCCAGTACTTC.

In this sample, this clonotype turned up a few times. V gene TRBV4-3 combines with J gene TRBJ2-3; a possible D gene is TRBD2 (6 bases). The CDR3 length is 15 residues. Per the germline V gene, CDR1 is LGHNA and CDR2 is YSLEER. Trimming cost V 0 bases and J 2 bases, with 9 bases left between them. CDR3 sequence: CASSQERGYTDTQYF. The CDR3 DNA reads TGCGCCAGCAGCCAAGAACGGGGGTACACAGATACGCAGTATTTT.

This clonotype was found many times. The chain is built from TRBV30 and TRBJ2-1; weak D call: TRBD2 (6 bases). V shed 0 bases and J shed 6 bases, with 18 bases lying between them. Germline CDR1 GTSNPN, CDR2 SVGIG (reference sequence). CDR3 length: 16 amino acids. CDR3 sequence reads: CAWSVLGSSVLNEQFF. CDR3 nucleotides: TGTGCCTGGAGTGTGTTGGGGTCTAGCGTTCTCAATGAGCAGTTCTTC.

To note about this clonotype: This may be a read error, as it is one base from a much larger clone. This chain links TRBV27 with TRBJ1-3; no definite D call. Between the trimmed V and J ends, which lost 4 bases and 4 bases, there was a span of 14 bases. Germline lookup yields CDR1 MNHEY and CDR2 SMNVEV (reference sequence). This CDR3 comprises 15 residues. This CDR3 reads CASSSGVDSGNTIYF. The DNA for the CDR3 is TGTGCCAGCAGTTCCGGTGTGGATTCCGGAAACACCATATATTTT.

This clonotype was counted ten times or more. This chain links TRBV12-3 or TRBV12-4 with TRBJ1-1; D perhaps matches TRBD1 (6 bases). The CDR3 runs to 13 residues. V was clipped by 5 bases and J by 0 bases, with 7 bases between them. The CDR3: CASSGQLNTEAFF. DNA for the CDR3: TGTGCCAGCAGTGGACAGTTGAACACTGAAGCTTTCTTT.

The sample holds many counts of this clonotype. The chain links TRBV18 to TRBJ2-5, with a possible D match to TRBD2 (6 bases). The CDR3 totals 14 residues. The germline V gene encodes CDR1 KGHSH and CDR2 LQKENI. V was trimmed by 4 bases and J by 5 bases, leaving 14 bases between them. In DNA, the CDR3 is TGTGCCAGCTCACAGTCACAAGGAGGGGAGACCCAGTACTTC. Protein product: CASSQSQGGETQYF. Full variable domain (missing parts from reference TRBV18 and TRBJ2-5): NAGVMQNPRHLVRRRGQEARLRCSPMKGHSHVYWYRQLPEEGLKFMVYLQKENIIDESGMPKERFSAEFPKEGPSILRIQQVVRGDSAAYFCASSQSQGGETQYFGPGTRLLVL.

This clonotype was detected many times. This chain joins TRBV9 and TRBJ2-2, with D tentatively TRBD2 (5 bases). Germline V gene lookup returns CDR1 SGDLS and CDR2 YYNGEE. V lost 0 bases and J lost 2, with 8 bases in between. This CDR3 contains 15 residues. CDR3 loop: CASSVGSGNTGELFF. CDR3 bases: TGTGCCAGCAGCGTAGGCTCGGGAAACACCGGGGAGCTGTTTTTT.

The chain couples TRBV24-1 to TRBJ2-5, with a tentative D call TRBD2 (6 bases). V was shortened by 5 bases and J by 5 bases, with 17 bases between the two germline ends. Germline V gives CDR1 KGHDR, CDR2 SFDVKD. The length of the CDR3 is 15 residues. The CDR3 reads CATSGTAGLQETQYF. The CDR3 DNA reads TGTGCCACCAGTGGCACCGCGGGACTCCAGGAGACCCAGTACTTC.

This clonotype showed up many times. The genes are TRBV3-1 and TRBJ2-3; TRBD1 is a possible D gene (6 bases). The CDR3 extends over 16 amino acids. Deletions cut 0 bases from V and 2 bases from J, with 12 bases between. Germline V lookup: CDR1 LGHDT, CDR2 YNNKEL (reference sequence). The CDR3 DNA follows: TGTGCCAGCAGCCAAGATGGGGACACCTACACAGATACGCAGTATTTT. Translating gives CASSQDGDTYTDTQYF.